Listed here are 10 T cell receptor beta chains from one sample, sequenced in a study of blood T cell repertoires in COVID-19. The data were produced by immunoSEQ multiplex PCR, yet TCRdb's version contains in-frame clones alone and is incomplete. This table holds over 150,000 clones, roughly 80% found once. Sequenced input: peripheral blood. These receptors were taken from a man between 70 and 80 years old with acute or convalescent COVID-19.

This chain joins TRBV6-2 or TRBV6-3 and TRBJ1-1; a possible D gene is TRBD1 (5 bases). The CDR3 covers 16 residues. V lost 2 bases and J 7 bases, leaving 20 bases between the germline ends. Germline CDR1 MNHEY, CDR2 SVGEGT. CDR3 residues: CASSYPRGSGLDEAFF. CDR3 bases: TGTGCCAGCAGTTACCCTCGGGGGTCAGGGTTGGATGAAGCTTTCTTT.

This rearrangement joins TRBV5-6 to TRBJ1-6, with 8 bases aligning to TRBD1. This CDR3 has 19 residues. Germline V CDR1 and CDR2: SGHDT, YYEEEE. The trim removed 7 bases at V and 0 bases at J, leaving 15 bases unmatched. The DNA of the CDR3 is TGTGCCAGCGGTACGACGACAGGGGCCCGGAGCTCCTATAATTCACCCCTCCACTTT. Its protein is CASGTTTGARSSYNSPLHF.

Remarks on this clone: An end of the junction differs from the germline gene, which may be a read error. This chain joins TRBV7-7 and TRBJ1-4, with 10 bases that match TRBD1. Germline loops: CDR1 SSHAT, CDR2 FNYEAQ (reference sequence). There are 14 residues in the CDR3. CDR3 bases: TGTGCTAGCAGCGCGGACAGGGGGGGTGAAAAACTGTTTTTT. Its protein is CASSADRGGEKLFF.

The chain links TRBV6-6 to TRBJ2-7; D unresolved. This CDR3 region has 11 residues. Germline CDR1 and CDR2: MNHNY and SVGAGI (reference sequence). V gave up 6 bases and J gave up 6 bases, with 9 bases separating them. The CDR3 loop is CASSIAGEQYF. As DNA, the CDR3 is TGTGCCAGCAGCATAGCTGGCGAGCAGTACTTC.

This clone has more than one count but fewer than ten. This chain connects TRBV28 to TRBJ1-2, with a possible D match to TRBD1 (5 bases). This CDR3 contains 13 residues. Germline V gene data show CDR1 as MDHEN and CDR2 as SYDVKM. V lost 4 bases and J lost 0, with 6 bases in between. The chain's CDR3 is CASSSTANYGYTF. CDR3 DNA sequence: TGTGCCAGCAGTTCGACAGCTAACTATGGCTACACCTTC.

This clone was observed once. The V call is TRBV7-3, the J call TRBJ2-5, with 7 bases fitting TRBD2. V gave up 6 bases and J gave up 5 bases; unmatched junction bases: 12. The CDR3 length is 15 residues. From germline, CDR1 is SGHTA and CDR2 FQGTGA. DNA of the CDR3: TGTGCCAGCAGTTCTAACGCGGGAGCGGCGGAGACCCAGTACTTC. It specifies CASSSNAGAAETQYF. Full variable domain (remainder filled in from reference TRBV7-3 and TRBJ2-5): GAGVSQTPSNKVTEKGKYVELRCDPISGHTALYWYRQSLGQGPEFLIYFQGTGAADDSGLPNDRFFAVRPEGSVSTLKIQRTERGDSAVYLCASSSNAGAAETQYFGPGTRLLVL.

This clone was seen only a few times. The chain recombines TRBV6-6 with TRBJ2-7; TRBD2 aligns across 11 bases. After removal of 5 bases from V and 2 bases from J, the junction contained 5 bases not matched to a gene. The CDR3 is made up of 15 amino acids. Germline V CDR1 and CDR2: MNHNY, SVGAGI (reference sequence). The CDR3 loop is CASSPIAGGTYEQYF. The CDR3 nucleotides read TGTGCCAGCAGTCCCATAGCGGGAGGGACCTACGAGCAGTACTTC.

The chain couples TRBV6-2 or TRBV6-3 to TRBJ1-1, with D unresolved. The CDR3 consists of 13 residues. From germline, CDR1 is MNHEY and CDR2 SVGEGT. V lost 4 bases to trimming and J lost 0 bases, with 6 bases between them. The CDR3 spells CASSSQLNTEAFF. The CDR3, as DNA: TGTGCCAGCAGTTCCCAATTGAACACTGAAGCTTTCTTT.

The genes are TRBV18 and TRBJ1-5; TRBD1 matches at 10 bases. Germline CDR1 is KGHSH and CDR2 is LQKENI. The CDR3 runs 15 residues. J was trimmed by 3 bases and V by 6 bases; bases with no gene match: 5. CDR3 DNA sequence: TGTGCCAGCTCCCGGGACAGGGGAGACAATCAGCCCCAGCATTTT. This gives the protein CASSRDRGDNQPQHF.

The chain links TRBV19 to TRBJ2-6; D uncertain. Trimming pared 5 bases from V and 0 bases from J, leaving 14 bases between. Germline V lookup: CDR1 LNHDA, CDR2 SQIVND (reference sequence). The CDR3 length is 17 residues. The CDR3 DNA reads as TGTGCCAGTAGTGTTAACGTAGGAGACTCTGGGGCCAACGTCCTGACTTTC. Encoded protein: CASSVNVGDSGANVLTF.